This T cell receptor beta chain was retrieved from a study of blood T cells in healthy people across ages. Study observations and caveats: Researchers said unsorted PBMCs prevented a conclusive naive versus antigen-experienced comparison.

Germline CDR1 and CDR2: SGDLS and YYNGEE. The CDR3 extends over 16 amino acids. V lost 3 bases to trimming and J lost 1 base, with 16 bases between them. A J-beta primer mix and a sample-barcoded 5' primer were used in a second PCR of about 7 to 12 cycles. Every sample gave at least 3 million paired-end reads containing CDR3. TCRdb ran MiXCR on the 5' RACE reads and lists one entry per CDR3 protein. The sample records 850,000 to 950,000 distinct CDR3 sequences, under 30% being singletons. In its sample, this clonotype was seen a few times. Its antigen is undetermined. The chain uses TRBV9 and TRBJ1-1; D call uncertain. Sequenced sample: blood. The TCR comes from a woman older than 75 in good health. The CDR3 loop reads CASSGAANPGNTEAFF. CDR3 coding DNA: TGTGCCAGCAGCGGCGCGGCAAACCCAGGGAACACTGAAGCTTTCTTT. Complete variable domain (other parts from reference TRBV9 and TRBJ1-1): DSGVTQTPKHLITATGQRVTLRCSPRSGDLSVYWYQQSLDQGLQFLIQYYNGEERAKGNILERFSAQQFPDLHSELNLSSLELGDSALYFCASSGAANPGNTEAFFGQGTRLTVV.